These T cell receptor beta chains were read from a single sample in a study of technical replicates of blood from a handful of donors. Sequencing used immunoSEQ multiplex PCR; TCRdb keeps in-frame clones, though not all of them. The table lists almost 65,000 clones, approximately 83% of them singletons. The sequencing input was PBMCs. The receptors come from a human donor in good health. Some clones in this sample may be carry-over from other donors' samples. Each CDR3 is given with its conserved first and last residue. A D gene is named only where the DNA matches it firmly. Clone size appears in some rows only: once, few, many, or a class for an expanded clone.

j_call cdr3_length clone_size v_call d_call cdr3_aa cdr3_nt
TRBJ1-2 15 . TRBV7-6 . CASSLQKNANYGYTF TGTGCCAGCAGCTTACAGAAAAATGCTAACTATGGCTACACCTTC
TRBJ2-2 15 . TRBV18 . CASSPRQAQTGELFF TGTGCCAGCTCACCTAGACAGGCGCAGACCGGGGAGCTGTTTTTT
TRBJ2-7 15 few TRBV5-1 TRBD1 CASSVSGTGIYEQYF TGCGCCAGCAGCGTGTCCGGGACAGGAATCTACGAGCAGTACTTC
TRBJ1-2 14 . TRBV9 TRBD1 CASSARTGPYGYTF TGTGCCAGCAGCGCCCGGACAGGGCCCTATGGCTACACCTTC
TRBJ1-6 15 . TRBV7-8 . CASSLVQGHNSPLHF TGTGCCAGCAGCTTAGTGCAGGGCCATAATTCACCCCTCCACTTT
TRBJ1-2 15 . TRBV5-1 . CASSLYGGGTIVYTF TGCGCCAGCAGCTTGTACGGCGGGGGGACGATTGTCTACACCTTC
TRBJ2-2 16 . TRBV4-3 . CASSQDPGLTTGELFF TGCGCCAGCAGCCAAGATCCGGGACTCACAACCGGGGAGCTGTTTTTT
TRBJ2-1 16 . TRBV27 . CASSLYAVSIYNEQFF TGTGCCAGCAGTCTCTACGCGGTCTCGATATACAATGAGCAGTTCTTC
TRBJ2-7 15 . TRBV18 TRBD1 CASSPSRDSPYEQYF TGTGCCAGCTCACCATCCCGGGACAGTCCCTACGAGCAGTACTTC
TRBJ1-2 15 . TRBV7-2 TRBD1 CASSSGQGLGYGYTF TGTGCCAGCAGCTCGGGACAGGGCCTCGGCTATGGCTACACCTTC
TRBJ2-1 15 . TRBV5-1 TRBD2 CASSQLAGAYNEQFF TGCGCCAGCAGCCAACTAGCGGGAGCCTACAATGAGCAGTTCTTC
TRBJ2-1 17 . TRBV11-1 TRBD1 CASSTPRGTGPYNEQFF TGTGCCAGCAGCACCCCCCGCGGGACAGGGCCCTACAATGAGCAGTTCTTC
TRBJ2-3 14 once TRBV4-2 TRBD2 CASSRAGGADTQYF TGTGCCAGCAGCCGGGCGGGGGGGGCAGATACGCAGTATTTT
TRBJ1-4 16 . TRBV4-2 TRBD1 CASSQDFSAGGEKLFF TGTGCCAGCAGCCAAGACTTTTCGGCAGGGGGTGAAAAACTGTTTTTT
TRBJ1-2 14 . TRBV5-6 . CASSRGAGARGYTF TGTGCCAGCAGCCGTGGGGCAGGGGCTCGTGGCTACACCTTC
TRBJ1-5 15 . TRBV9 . CASSLDGSSNQPQHF TGTGCCAGCAGCCTCGACGGGAGCTCCAATCAGCCCCAGCATTTT
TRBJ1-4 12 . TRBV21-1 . CASSNRGEKLFF TGTGCCAGCAGCAACCGCGGTGAAAAACTGTTTTTT
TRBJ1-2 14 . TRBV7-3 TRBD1 CASSSGQGEDGYTF TGTGCCAGCAGCTCTGGACAGGGTGAGGATGGCTACACCTTC
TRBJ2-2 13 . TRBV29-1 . CSVTAPGFGELFF TGCAGCGTCACCGCCCCGGGGTTCGGGGAGCTGTTTTTT
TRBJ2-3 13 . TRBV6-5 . CASFSGPTDTQYF TGTGCCAGTTTCTCGGGTCCAACGGATACGCAGTATTTT
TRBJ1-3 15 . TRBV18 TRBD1 CASSPDRGTGNTIYF TGTGCCAGCTCACCCGACAGGGGCACTGGAAACACCATATATTTT
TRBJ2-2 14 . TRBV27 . CASSIDRNTGELFF TGTGCCAGCAGCATTGACAGAAACACCGGGGAGCTGTTTTTT
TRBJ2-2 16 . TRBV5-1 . CASSLYPSANTGELFF TGCGCCAGCAGCTTGTATCCTAGCGCTAACACCGGGGAGCTGTTTTTT
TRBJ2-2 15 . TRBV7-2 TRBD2 CASSLAGGGTGELFF TGTGCCAGCAGCTTAGCCGGGGGAGGGACCGGGGAGCTGTTTTTT
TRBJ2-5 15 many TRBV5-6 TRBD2 CASSRLAEYQETQYF TGTGCCAGCAGTAGGCTAGCGGAATACCAAGAGACCCAGTACTTC
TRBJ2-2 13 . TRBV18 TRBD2 CASTGLAAGELFF TGTGCCAGCACGGGACTAGCGGCCGGGGAGCTGTTTTTT
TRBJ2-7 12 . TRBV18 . CASSPSRVEQYF TGTGCCAGCTCACCGTCCAGGGTCGAGCAGTACTTC
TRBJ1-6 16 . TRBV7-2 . CASSLLAKSYNSPLHF TGTGCCAGCAGCTTATTAGCGAAGTCCTATAATTCACCCCTCCACTTT
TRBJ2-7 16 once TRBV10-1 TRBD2 CASNRQEGLAGAEQYF TGCGCCAGCAATAGACAGGAGGGACTAGCGGGAGCCGAGCAGTACTTC
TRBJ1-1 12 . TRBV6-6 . CASRQGWAEAFF TGTGCCAGCAGGCAGGGTTGGGCTGAAGCTTTCTTT
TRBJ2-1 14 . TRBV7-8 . CASSLTGVGNEQFF TGTGCCAGCAGCTTGACGGGAGTCGGCAATGAGCAGTTCTTC
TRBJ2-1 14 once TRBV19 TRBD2 CASSERGLLNEQFF TGTGCCAGTAGTGAGCGGGGGCTATTGAATGAGCAGTTCTTC
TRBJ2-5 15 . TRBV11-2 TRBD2 CASSLALAGGETQYF TGTGCCAGCAGCTTAGCTCTAGCGGGGGGGGAGACCCAGTACTTC
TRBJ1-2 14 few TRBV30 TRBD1 CAWIRQGADYGYTF TGTGCCTGGATTAGACAGGGGGCTGACTATGGCTACACCTTC
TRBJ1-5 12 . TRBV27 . CASSSRGGPQHF TGTGCCAGCAGTTCCAGGGGTGGGCCCCAGCATTTT
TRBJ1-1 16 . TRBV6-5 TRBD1 CASSYRTGSMNTEAFF TGTGCCAGCAGTTACAGGACAGGAAGCATGAACACTGAAGCTTTCTTT
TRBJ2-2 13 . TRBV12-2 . CASRLGGPGELFF TGTGCAAGTCGCTTAGGCGGGCCGGGGGAGCTGTTTTTT
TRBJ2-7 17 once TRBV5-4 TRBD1 CASSPALMGTGNSEQYF TGTGCCAGCAGCCCCGCTTTGATGGGGACAGGGAATAGTGAGCAGTACTTC
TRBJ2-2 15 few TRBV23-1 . CASSQSPKPSGELFF TGCGCCAGCAGTCAATCGCCTAAGCCTTCCGGGGAGCTGTTTTTT
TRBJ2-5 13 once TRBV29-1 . CSVRQRTEETQYF TGCAGCGTACGCCAGCGGACAGAAGAGACCCAGTACTTC
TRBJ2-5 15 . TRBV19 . CASTVGGTLQETQYF TGTGCCAGTACCGTGGGGGGGACACTCCAAGAGACCCAGTACTTC
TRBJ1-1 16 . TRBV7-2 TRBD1 CASSLPYRGGNTEAFF TGTGCCAGCAGCTTACCTTACAGGGGCGGGAACACTGAAGCTTTCTTT
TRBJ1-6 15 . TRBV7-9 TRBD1 CASSQTGQLNSPLHF TGTGCCAGCAGCCAAACGGGACAGCTTAATTCACCCCTCCACTTT
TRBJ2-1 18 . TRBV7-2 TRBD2 CASSRGLAGGRDRNEQFF TGTGCCAGCAGCCGGGGACTAGCGGGGGGTAGGGATCGTAATGAGCAGTTCTTC
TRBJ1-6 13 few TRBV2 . CASSKESNSPLHF TGTGCCAGCAGCAAAGAGTCTAATTCACCCCTCCACTTT
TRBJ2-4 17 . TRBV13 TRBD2 CASSLRGLAGAKNIQYF TGTGCCAGCAGCTTAAGAGGGCTAGCGGGGGCCAAAAACATTCAGTACTTC
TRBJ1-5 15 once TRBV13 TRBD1 CASSIGGRANQPQHF TGTGCCAGCAGCATAGGGGGCAGGGCGAATCAGCCCCAGCATTTT
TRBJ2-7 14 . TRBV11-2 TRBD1 CASSRTGGNYEQYF TGTGCCAGCAGCAGAACAGGGGGCAACTACGAGCAGTACTTC
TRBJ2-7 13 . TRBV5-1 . CASSLGLGYEQYF TGCGCCAGCAGCTTGGGACTAGGGTACGAGCAGTACTTC
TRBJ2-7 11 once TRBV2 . CASSVAGGALF .
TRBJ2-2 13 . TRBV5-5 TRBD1 CASSRTGDGELFF TGTGCCAGCAGCCGAACAGGGGACGGGGAGCTGTTTTTT
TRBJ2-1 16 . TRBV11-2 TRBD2 CASSLGLREGTDEQFF TGTGCCAGCAGCTTAGGATTGCGGGAGGGCACGGATGAGCAGTTCTTC
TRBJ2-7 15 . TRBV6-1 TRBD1 CASSPWTGTPYEQYF TGTGCCAGCAGTCCCTGGACAGGGACCCCCTACGAGCAGTACTTC
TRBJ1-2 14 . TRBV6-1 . CASSPQPGNYGYTF TGTGCCAGCAGCCCTCAACCCGGGAACTATGGCTACACCTTC
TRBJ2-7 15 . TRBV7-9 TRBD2 CASSSGQRGVDEQYF TGTGCCAGCAGCTCAGGCCAGCGGGGGGTAGACGAGCAGTACTTC